The subject of this entry is one T cell receptor (beta chain). From germline, CDR1 is SGDLS and CDR2 YYNGEE. The CDR3 contains 14 residues. Trimming cost V 4 bases and J 2 bases, with 11 bases left between them. Original processing notes: Cell counts per sample came from amplifying reference gene primers. Here immunoSEQ multiplex PCR was the method, and the copy in TCRdb shows in-frame clones only, minus some. V and J calls and clone size are those listed in that table; D and trimming were worked out from the DNA. The table shows about 98,000 clones, with over 70% occurring only once. This sample stems from a study of blood T cell repertoires in COVID-19. Study information: COVID-19 samples from acute and convalescent phases originated in the United States, Italy and Spain.

This TCR came from a man aged 65 to 85 with acute or convalescent COVID-19. The chain has TRBV9 and TRBJ2-3; D is ambiguous. Sequenced sample: peripheral blood. CDR3 sequence (DNA): TGTGCCAGCAGCCCTCGAGAATACACAGATACGCAGTATTTT. This sequence encodes CASSPREYTDTQYF.